These T cell receptor beta chains were read from a single sample in a study of blood T cell repertoires in COVID-19. Clones were read by immunoSEQ multiplex PCR, and TCRdb kept only the in-frame ones, dropping some. The repertoire holds around 150,000 clones, with 84% as singletons. The sequencing sample was made of peripheral blood. The receptors stem from a man aged 70-80 years with acute or convalescent COVID-19. CDR3s include the opening cysteine and the closing phenylalanine or tryptophan. D genes are given only for firm matches. Rows give clone size only sometimes, using once, few, many, or a class for an expanded clone.

d_gene	v_gene	abundance	j_gene	CDR3aa	CDR3nt
TRBD1	TRBV19	NA	TRBJ1-4	CASRRERQGPNEKLFF	TGTGCCAGCCGCCGGGAGAGACAGGGACCTAATGAAAAACTGTTTTTT
NA	TRBV19	NA	TRBJ2-4	CASSIDIQALAKNIQYF	TGTGCCAGTAGTATAGATATCCAGGCCCTAGCCAAAAACATTCAGTACTTC
TRBD1	TRBV30	NA	TRBJ1-2	CAWSVGGTGGYGYTF	TGTGCCTGGAGTGTAGGGGGGACAGGGGGCTATGGCTACACCTTC
NA	TRBV11-2	NA	TRBJ2-7	CASRRDSPYEQYF	TGTGCCAGCAGACGCGACAGCCCCTACGAGCAGTACTTC
TRBD2	TRBV29-1	NA	TRBJ2-7	CSVDGPSGTYEQYF	TGCAGCGTTGACGGCCCTAGCGGGACTTACGAGCAGTACTTC
NA	TRBV28	NA	TRBJ2-7	CASSLGRRVSREQYF	TGTGCCAGCAGTTTAGGCCGCCGGGTATCGCGGGAGCAGTACTTC
TRBD1	TRBV29-1	few	TRBJ2-6	CSVRTGGSGANVLTF	TGCAGCGTTAGGACAGGGGGCTCTGGGGCCAACGTCCTGACTTTC
TRBD1	TRBV19	once	TRBJ1-3	CASRTHRDRSSGNTIYF	TGTGCCAGTAGAACCCACCGGGACAGGAGCTCTGGAAACACCATATATTTT
TRBD1	TRBV6-5	NA	TRBJ1-6	CASSLQGANNSPLHF	TGTGCCAGCAGTCTACAGGGGGCAAATAATTCACCCCTCCACTTT
NA	TRBV18	NA	TRBJ1-1	CASSPSRFDGGAFF	TGTGCCAGCTCACCAAGCAGGTTTGACGGGGGAGCTTTCTTT
NA	TRBV19	NA	TRBJ1-4	CASSLVYRATNEKLFF	TGTGCCAGTAGTCTGGTATACAGGGCAACTAATGAAAAACTGTTTTTT
NA	TRBV18	NA	TRBJ2-7	CASSPPSTVQDEQYF	TGTGCCAGCTCACCCCCTTCGACAGTCCAGGACGAGCAGTACTTC
NA	TRBV5-1	NA	TRBJ2-1	CASSWGPGGSDEQFF	TGCGCCAGCAGCTGGGGACCCGGGGGTTCCGATGAGCAGTTCTTC